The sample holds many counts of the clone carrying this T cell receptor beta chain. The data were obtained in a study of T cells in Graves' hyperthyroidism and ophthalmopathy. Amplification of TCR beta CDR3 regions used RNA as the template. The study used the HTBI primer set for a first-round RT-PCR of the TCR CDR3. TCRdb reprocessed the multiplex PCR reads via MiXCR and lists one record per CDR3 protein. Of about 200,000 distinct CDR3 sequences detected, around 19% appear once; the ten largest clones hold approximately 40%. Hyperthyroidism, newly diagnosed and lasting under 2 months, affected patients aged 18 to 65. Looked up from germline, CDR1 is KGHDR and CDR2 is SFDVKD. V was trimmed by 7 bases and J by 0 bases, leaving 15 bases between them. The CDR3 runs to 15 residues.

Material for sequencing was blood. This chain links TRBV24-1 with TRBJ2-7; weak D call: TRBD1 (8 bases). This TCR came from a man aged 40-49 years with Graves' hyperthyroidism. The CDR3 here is CATSSTGEGSYEQYF. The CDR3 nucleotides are TGTGCCACCAGCTCGACAGGGGAGGGCTCCTACGAGCAGTACTTC.